Each of the 10 T cell receptor beta chains below was sequenced from the same sample in a study of radiotherapy plus CTLA-4 blockade in lung cancer. Method: immunoSEQ multiplex PCR; TCRdb's copy keeps in-frame clones and lacks some. The data hold 50,000 to 65,000 clones, with about three quarters observed a single time. The material sequenced was peripheral blood, taken from a patient treated with radiotherapy plus ipilimumab. The receptor source for this set is a human donor with non-small cell lung cancer whose response to radiotherapy plus ipilimumab could not be evaluated.

The genes are TRBV19 and TRBJ1-5, with D possibly being TRBD1 (6 bases). CDR1 and CDR2 from the germline V gene are LNHDA and SQIVND (reference sequence). V was pared by 3 bases and J by 5 bases, with 8 bases between. The length of the CDR3 is 13 residues. CDR3 sequence (DNA): TGTGCCAGTAGTATTAAGGGGGATCAGCCCCAGCATTTT. Translated: CASSIKGDQPQHF.

The chain joins TRBV20-1 to TRBJ1-1; D is unclear. Germline V lookup: CDR1 DFQATT, CDR2 SNEGSKA (reference sequence). This CDR3 has 11 residues. The V gene lost 0 bases and the J gene lost 3 bases, with 2 bases spanning the gap. The CDR3 sequence is CSARDYTEAFF. CDR3 coding DNA: TGCAGTGCTAGAGACTACACTGAAGCTTTCTTT.

This chain links TRBV19 with TRBJ2-3; 9 bases are shared with TRBD2. J was trimmed by 0 bases and V by 5 bases; bases with no gene match: 6. Germline-derived CDR1 and CDR2 are LNHDA and SQIVND (reference sequence). The CDR3 totals 16 residues. The CDR3, as DNA: TGTGCCAGTAGTGAGACTAGCGGACCTAGCACAGATACGCAGTATTTT. Residues: CASSETSGPSTDTQYF.

The chain joins TRBV27 to TRBJ1-2; 11 bases line up with TRBD1. This CDR3 region has 13 residues. The V and J ends lost 4 bases and 8 bases, in that order; junction bases with no gene match: 3. The germline V gene encodes CDR1 MNHEY and CDR2 SMNVEV (reference sequence). The CDR3 DNA reads TGTGCCAGCAGTTGGCGGACAGGGGGCGGCTACACCTTC. Its protein product is CASSWRTGGGYTF.

The rearrangement joins TRBV6-5 to TRBJ1-1; D possibly corresponds to TRBD1 (6 bases). The CDR3 is 14 amino acids. Trimming took 5 bases from V and 1 from J, leaving 11 bases between them. Germline CDR1 MNHEY, CDR2 SVGAGI. CDR3 nucleotide sequence: TGTGCCAGCAGTCAGCCGACAGGGAACACTGAAGCTTTCTTT. Amino acid sequence: CASSQPTGNTEAFF.

The chain couples TRBV7-2 to TRBJ2-3; 12 bases fit TRBD1. With 7 bases clipped from V and 4 bases from J, the junction kept 3 bases outside the gene matches. The CDR3 spans 14 residues. CDR1 is SGHTA, CDR2 FQGNSA, per germline. The chain's CDR3 is CASNRDRGPDTQYF. Here the CDR3 DNA reads TGTGCCAGCAACCGGGACAGGGGGCCAGATACGCAGTATTTT.

V gene TRBV4-3 combines with J gene TRBJ2-4; 16 bases map to TRBD2. V lost 4 bases to trimming and J lost 0 bases; unmatched junction nucleotides: 9. This CDR3 contains 20 residues. The germline V gene has CDR1 LGHNA and CDR2 YSLEER. The CDR3, as DNA: TGCGCCAGCAGCCCTAAGCCGGGACTAGCGGGAGGGCTAGCCAAAAACATTCAGTACTTC. Translation gives CASSPKPGLAGGLAKNIQYF.

A single count supports this clone. This chain uses TRBV2 with TRBJ2-5, with TRBD1 identical over 9 bases. J was trimmed by 5 bases and V by 4 bases; bases with no gene match: 2. CDR3 size: 13 residues. Germline V gene sequence: CDR1 SNHLY, CDR2 FYNNEI. CDR3 DNA sequence: TGTGCCAGCAGTGGCGGGACAGGGGAGACCCAGTACTTC. This translates into CASSGGTGETQYF.

This sequence joins TRBV7-2 and TRBJ2-7; the match to TRBD2 covers 7 bases. The CDR3 spans 14 residues. In germline, CDR1 is SGHTA, CDR2 FQGNSA. V dropped 6 bases and J dropped 3; count of bases not matched to a gene: 8. The CDR3 coding sequence is TGTGCCAGCAGTACTAGCGTTTCATTCTACGAGCAGTACTTC. Residues: CASSTSVSFYEQYF.

This chain uses TRBV6-5 with TRBJ2-5; weak D call: TRBD1 (7 bases). The J call may be faulty, since TRBJ2-7 better matches the DNA end. This CDR3 is 16 amino acids long. CDR1 MNHEY and CDR2 SVGAGI come from the germline V gene. The CDR3 coding sequence is TGTGCCAGCAGTTACTCGGAGGAGGGACAGCACTACGAGCAGTACTTC. This encodes CASSYSEEGQHYEQYF.